A single sample is the source of the 14 T cell receptor beta chains below, sequenced in a study of cytomegalovirus exposure and HLA in healthy donors. Vbeta (60) and Jbeta (13) primers were used in the PCR. Clones were read by immunoSEQ multiplex PCR, and TCRdb kept only the in-frame ones, dropping some. The table shows around 99,000 clones, with about four fifths occurring only once. Specimen: PBMCs. These receptors all come from a man younger than 45 in good health and CMV-seropositive.

The V call is TRBV19, the J call TRBJ1-1; a weak D match, TRBD1 (5 bases). Trimming shortened V by 3 bases and J by 8 bases, and 16 bases separated the two germline ends. The CDR3 runs 14 residues. CDR1 and CDR2 (germline): LNHDA, SQIVND (reference sequence). CDR3 coding DNA: TGTGCCAGTAGTATCAGGATCGGGGGATCAGAAGCTTTCTTT. Amino acid sequence: CASSIRIGGSEAFF. Variable domain in full (rest from reference TRBV19 and TRBJ1-1): DGGITQSPKYLFRKEGQNVTLSCEQNLNHDAMYWYRQDPGQGLRLIYYSQIVNDFQKGDIAEGYSVSREKKESFPLTVTSAQKNPTAFYLCASSIRIGGSEAFFGQGTRLTVV.

The chain uses TRBV5-4 and TRBJ1-2; no reliable D call. Germline loops: CDR1 SGHNT, CDR2 YYREEE (reference sequence). The CDR3 covers 13 residues. V was clipped by 2 bases and J by 4 bases, with 9 bases between them. CDR3 sequence reads: CASSFEGGYGYTF. The CDR3 bases are TGTGCCAGCAGCTTTGAGGGTGGCTATGGCTACACCTTC.

The chain employs TRBV30 and TRBJ2-1, with D tentatively TRBD2 (5 bases). Germline V gives CDR1 GTSNPN, CDR2 SVGIG (reference sequence). V was trimmed by 1 base and J by 4 bases, leaving 14 bases between them. CDR3 size: 15 residues. The DNA of the CDR3 is TGTGCCTGGAGTGATGACTACACGCCATACAATGAGCAGTTCTTC. It specifies CAWSDDYTPYNEQFF.

The chain is built from TRBV7-9 and TRBJ2-5, with 9 bases lining up with TRBD1. The CDR3 has 16 amino acids. Germline V lookup: CDR1 SEHNR, CDR2 FQNEAQ (reference sequence). Trimming cost V 5 bases and J 5 bases; bases outside gene matches: 12. CDR3 coding DNA: TGTGCCAGCAGCCGCAAGGATCGGACAGGGGTGGAGACCCAGTACTTC. Encoded protein: CASSRKDRTGVETQYF.

This clone was counted only a few times. The gene calls are TRBV25-1 and TRBJ1-1; 7 bases map to TRBD1. Per germline, CDR1 MGHDK and CDR2 SYGVNS. This CDR3 has 14 amino acids. The V gene end was trimmed by 7 bases and the J gene end by 6 bases; junction bases not matched to a gene: 11. The CDR3 DNA is TGTGCCAGCACTAAGACAGGGTTTAGAGCTGAAGCTTTCTTT. Translation: CASTKTGFRAEAFF.

On this clone itself: Other nucleotide sequences from this sample produce the same CDR3. The chain has TRBV6-5 and TRBJ1-3; 7 bases map to TRBD1. CDR1 is MNHEY, CDR2 SVGAGI, per germline. The CDR3 sequence is 14 residues long. The V segment lost 6 bases and the J segment 0 bases; nucleotides outside the gene matches: 2. CDR3 nucleotides: TGTGCCAGCAGGACAGGGTTCTCTGGAAACACCATATATTTT. Protein sequence: CASRTGFSGNTIYF.

The V gene is TRBV6-5, the J gene TRBJ1-5; D remains unclear. Per the germline V gene, CDR1 is MNHEY and CDR2 is SVGAGI. The CDR3 is 14 amino acids. The V end was cut by 0 bases, the J end by 4 bases, with 7 bases between. Written as DNA, the CDR3 is TGTGCCAGCAGTTACTCCGCAGGTAATCAGCCCCAGCATTTT. Its protein is CASSYSAGNQPQHF.

J is TRBJ1-2 and V is TRBV6-1, with a possible D match to TRBD1 (6 bases). Germline CDR1 MNHNS, CDR2 SASEGT. Trimming took 1 base from V and 5 from J, leaving 11 bases between them. This CDR3 region has 14 residues. The CDR3 sequence is CASSEVQGWYGYTF. DNA of the CDR3: TGTGCCAGCAGTGAAGTACAGGGATGGTATGGCTACACCTTC.

On this clone: The junction does not match germline at one end; this may be a read error. V and J are TRBV2 and TRBJ2-4; 9 positions match TRBD1. Per the germline V gene, CDR1 is SNHLY and CDR2 is FYNNEI. The CDR3 has 17 residues. Written as DNA, the CDR3 is TGTGCCAGCAGGACCCCGGGGGACAGGGTAACGGAAAACAGTCAGTACTTC. This encodes CASRTPGDRVTENSQYF.

The gene calls are TRBV4-2 and TRBJ1-1; D is undetermined. Germline-derived CDR1 and CDR2 are LGHNA and YNFKEQ. The length of the CDR3 is 13 residues. The V and J ends lost 6 bases and 1 base respectively, with 9 bases between them. CDR3 nucleotide sequence: TGTGCCAGCAGTCGGCAGGAGAACACTGAAGCTTTCTTT. Encoded protein: CASSRQENTEAFF.

This clone was counted once. The chain carries TRBV7-9 and TRBJ1-2; perhaps TRBD1 as D (5 bases). The CDR3 is 15 residues long. V lost 5 bases and J lost 7, with 20 bases in between. Germline V lookup: CDR1 SEHNR, CDR2 FQNEAQ (reference sequence). The CDR3 loop is CASSPMGGEHTGYTF. CDR3 DNA sequence: TGTGCCAGCAGCCCCATGGGGGGGGAGCACACTGGCTACACCTTC.

Only a few counts were recorded for this clone. The gene calls are TRBV5-1 and TRBJ2-1, with 10 bases matching TRBD1. After removal of 7 bases from V and 7 bases from J, the junction contained 2 bases not matched to a gene. CDR1 is SGHRS and CDR2 is YFSETQ in the germline V gene. This CDR3 has 12 amino acids. Here the CDR3 reads CASGDRGNEQFF. The CDR3 region has the DNA TGCGCCAGCGGGGACAGGGGAAATGAGCAGTTCTTC.

By sample fraction, this clone is medium-sized. V is TRBV5-6 and J is TRBJ1-1; possible D gene TRBD1, 5 bases. V was clipped by 4 bases and J by 8 bases, with 12 bases between them. Looked up from germline, CDR1 is SGHDT and CDR2 is YYEEEE. CDR3 length: 12 amino acids. For the CDR3, the DNA is TGTGCCAGCAGCGCCTGGGGGGACGAAGCTTTCTTT. Translating gives CASSAWGDEAFF.

This sequence joins TRBV20-1 and TRBJ1-1; TRBD1 aligns across 9 bases. Germline V gene data show CDR1 as DFQATT and CDR2 as SNEGSKA (reference sequence). CDR3 length: 11 amino acids. The CDR3 DNA reads TGCGCACACGACAGGGGGACTGAAGCTTTCTTT. As protein: CAHDRGTEAFF.